Presented here are 28 T cell receptor beta chains from one specimen sequenced in a study of beta chain features in type 1 diabetes (dated by TCRdb to 2017 to 2018). The library came from the immunoSEQ multiplex PCR assay. The entire isolated RNA was reverse transcribed using the High Capacity cDNA Reverse Transcription Kit, and thus expressed TCRB transcripts were sequenced. TCRdb took over this immuneACCESS table, retaining in-frame rearrangements with V and J assigned. Such tables are incomplete; in checked studies, under half of the missing clones stem from an unresolved V gene, and the remainder is unexplained. Here the sample has under 900,000 clones; 15% to 20% occur a single time. The ten largest clones add up to 0.02% to 0.025% of the sample. The sample was naive CD4+ T cells from blood. In light of the paper, this sample's cell subset or site label describes: true naive CD4+ T cells. The receptors were sampled from a woman aged 18-35 years in good health.

This clone was seen only a few times. The rearrangement joins TRBV5-1 to TRBJ2-5, with a weak D call TRBD2 (6 bases). This CDR3 is 15 amino acids long. From germline, CDR1 is SGHRS and CDR2 YFSETQ. V was trimmed by 4 bases and J by 2 bases, leaving 15 bases between them. Here the CDR3 reads CASSAGSGLQETQYF. The CDR3 DNA follows: TGCGCCAGCAGCGCCGGGAGCGGACTTCAAGAGACCCAGTACTTC.

Details on this clone: This specimen includes other DNA sequences encoding the same CDR3. The chain has TRBV28 and TRBJ2-7; 12 positions match TRBD2. The CDR3 consists of 15 residues. Germline V lookup: CDR1 MDHEN, CDR2 SYDVKM. With 5 bases clipped from V and 4 bases from J, the junction kept 6 bases outside the gene matches. CDR3 nucleotides: TGTGCCAGCAGTCTAGGACTAGCGGGACCTTACGAGCAGTACTTC. It translates to CASSLGLAGPYEQYF.

This clone has just a few counts. Sequence at one end of the junction differs from germline and may be a read error. The chain carries TRBV2 and TRBJ2-1; 7 positions agree with TRBD2. This CDR3 region has 12 residues. Germline V gives CDR1 SNHLY, CDR2 FYNNEI. CDR3 nucleotides: TGTGCCAGCAGTGCCCGGGACTACAGGAAGGTCTTC. It encodes CASSARDYRKVF.

This clone was detected only once. V gene TRBV4-1 combines with J gene TRBJ2-3, with D perhaps matching TRBD2 (6 bases). The CDR3 loop spans 13 amino acids. V shed 3 bases and J shed 5 bases, with 9 bases lying between them. Per germline, CDR1 MGHRA and CDR2 YSYEKL. The CDR3 coding sequence is TGCGCCAGCAGCCAGGCGGGGAGAGATACGCAGTATTTT. Translation: CASSQAGRDTQYF.

This clone was seen more than once but under ten times. The chain combines TRBV7-6 with TRBJ1-5; the D gene is possibly TRBD1 (5 bases). This CDR3 comprises 15 residues. V was trimmed by 1 base and J by 1 base, leaving 8 bases between them. Germline lookup yields CDR1 SGHVS and CDR2 FNYEAQ. The CDR3 DNA sequence: TGTGCCAGCAGCTTAGATCAGGGAAGCAATCAGCCCCAGCATTTT. As protein: CASSLDQGSNQPQHF.

The chain has TRBV7-9 and TRBJ2-4; 7 bases line up with TRBD2. V shed 3 bases and J 0 bases; nucleotides not matched to a gene: 2. Germline lookup yields CDR1 SEHNR and CDR2 FQNEAQ (reference sequence). This CDR3 spans 15 amino acids. CDR3 residues: CASSLGGTAKNIQYF. The DNA of the CDR3 is TGTGCCAGCAGCTTGGGGGGGACAGCCAAAAACATTCAGTACTTC.

There are a few counts of this clone. The same CDR3 is also encoded by other DNA sequences in this sample. The gene calls are TRBV28 and TRBJ1-5; D is undetermined. The CDR3 is made up of 12 amino acids. The germline V gene has CDR1 MDHEN and CDR2 SYDVKM. V lost 6 bases, J lost 0 bases, and 3 bases lay in between. The CDR3 DNA follows: TGTGCCAGCAGCTATAGCAATCAGCCCCAGCATTTT. Translation: CASSYSNQPQHF.

The rearrangement joins TRBV28 to TRBJ1-1; D unclear. V was trimmed by 4 bases and J by 10 bases, leaving 16 bases between them. Germline CDR1 is MDHEN and CDR2 is SYDVKM. This CDR3 is built from 13 residues. The DNA of the CDR3 is TGTGCCAGCAGTTGGCCAGCCGTAGGCAGAGCTTTCTTT. Its protein product is CASSWPAVGRAFF.

This clone was seen only once. The CDR3 loop reads CASQKGGSKNIQYF. As DNA, the CDR3 is TGTGCCAGCCAGAAGGGGGGATCGAAAAACATTCAGTACTTC. This chain joins TRBV28 and TRBJ2-4; perhaps D is TRBD1 or TRBD2 (6 bases each). Trimming removed 8 bases from V and 4 bases from J, with 15 bases in between. Germline CDR1 and CDR2: MDHEN and SYDVKM. The CDR3 consists of 14 residues. The full variable domain, with the rest looked up from reference TRBV28 and TRBJ2-4, is DVKVTQSSRYLVKRTGEKVFLECVQDMDHENMFWYRQDPGLGLRLIYFSYDVKMKEKGDIPEGYSVSREKKERFSLILESASTNQTSMYLCASQKGGSKNIQYFGAGTRLSVL.

Only a few counts were recorded for this clone. The genes are TRBV7-2 and TRBJ2-4, with 8 bases matching TRBD1. CDR1 SGHTA and CDR2 FQGNSA come from the germline V gene. The junction had 5 bases not matched to a gene; V was cut back by 1 base and J by 6 bases. This CDR3 is 15 amino acids long. The CDR3 DNA sequence: TGTGCCAGCAGCTTAGGACAGGGGACCTCAAACATTCAGTACTTC. Amino acid sequence: CASSLGQGTSNIQYF.

This clone was seen only a few times. The chain recombines TRBV6-6 with TRBJ2-2, with D uncertain. Germline V CDR1 and CDR2: MNHNY, SVGAGI (reference sequence). The CDR3 spans 13 residues. V was cut by 5 bases and J by 5 bases, with 9 bases left in between. The CDR3 DNA reads TGTGCCAGCAGTGCCTCCACGACCGGGGAGCTGTTTTTT. It encodes CASSASTTGELFF.

This clone turned up a few times. The genes are TRBV7-2 and TRBJ2-7; 8 bases fit TRBD2. This CDR3 has 15 amino acids. Germline CDR1 SGHTA, CDR2 FQGNSA. With 7 bases clipped from V and 4 bases from J, the junction kept 12 bases outside the gene matches. The CDR3 DNA is TGTGCCAGCACTAAGGGGCAGGCGGGGGGTTACGAGCAGTACTTC. It translates to CASTKGQAGGYEQYF. Full variable domain (rest looked up from reference TRBV7-2 and TRBJ2-7): GAGVSQSPSNKVTEKGKDVELRCDPISGHTALYWYRQSLGQGLEFLIYFQGNSAPDKSGLPSDRFSAERTGGSVSTLTIQRTQQEDSAVYLCASTKGQAGGYEQYFGPGTRLTVT.

The rearrangement joins TRBV6-5 to TRBJ2-2, with 7 bases lining up with TRBD1. J gave up 4 bases and V 6 bases, and 5 bases lay outside the gene matches. Germline V lookup: CDR1 MNHEY, CDR2 SVGAGI. The CDR3 spans 14 residues. CDR3 residues: CASSVTGSTGELFF. The CDR3 coding sequence is TGTGCCAGCAGCGTGACAGGGAGCACCGGGGAGCTGTTTTTT.

This clone was detected a few times. The chain carries TRBV29-1 and TRBJ2-3, with D perhaps matching TRBD1 or TRBD2 (5 bases each). V dropped 6 bases and J dropped 0 bases, with 16 bases sitting between them. The germline CDR1 and CDR2 sequences are SQVTM and ANQGSEA. The CDR3 loop spans 15 amino acids. CDR3 residues: CSVFGTADSTDTQYF. CDR3 in DNA: TGCAGCGTATTCGGGACCGCGGACAGCACAGATACGCAGTATTTT.

The chain recombines TRBV7-3 with TRBJ2-2; 8 bases match TRBD2. Losses at the gene ends were 4 bases for V and 8 bases for J; bases not matched to a gene: 6. The CDR3 spans 14 residues. Germline CDR1 SGHTA, CDR2 FQGTGA. The CDR3 loop is CASSSQRGMGELFF. For the CDR3, the DNA is TGTGCCAGCAGCTCCCAGCGGGGGATGGGGGAGCTGTTTTTT.

The V call is TRBV18, the J call TRBJ1-3; D is perhaps TRBD1 (6 bases). The CDR3 extends over 16 amino acids. CDR1 is KGHSH, CDR2 LQKENI, per germline. V was cut by 1 base and J by 0 bases, with 10 bases left in between. The chain's CDR3 is CASSPRTGTSGNTIYF. In DNA, the CDR3 is TGTGCCAGCTCACCACGTACAGGGACCTCTGGAAACACCATATATTTT. The full variable domain, in which reference TRBV18 and TRBJ1-3 provide the parts outside the CDR3, is NAGVMQNPRHLVRRRGQEARLRCSPMKGHSHVYWYRQLPEEGLKFMVYLQKENIIDESGMPKERFSAEFPKEGPSILRIQQVVRGDSAAYFCASSPRTGTSGNTIYFGEGSWLTVV.

This clone came up a few times. The same CDR3 is also encoded by other DNA sequences in this sample. The chain links TRBV18 to TRBJ2-3; D uncertain. V was cut by 0 bases and J by 0 bases, with 4 bases left in between. This CDR3 spans 14 amino acids. The germline CDR1 and CDR2 sequences are KGHSH and LQKENI. CDR3 amino acids: CASSPPSSTDTQYF. In DNA form, the CDR3 reads TGTGCCAGCTCACCACCGTCAAGCACAGATACGCAGTATTTT.

This chain connects TRBV2 to TRBJ1-5, with D maybe TRBD1 (6 bases). CDR1 is SNHLY and CDR2 is FYNNEI in the germline V gene. The CDR3 is 15 residues long. Trimming took 4 bases from V and 0 from J, leaving 10 bases between them. The CDR3 region is CASSGQAVSNQPQHF. The CDR3 DNA follows: TGTGCCAGCAGTGGACAGGCGGTTAGCAATCAGCCCCAGCATTTT.

This clone was observed a few times. The V gene is TRBV9, the J gene TRBJ1-1, with 7 nucleotides matching TRBD1. The CDR3 is 16 residues long. The germline CDR1 and CDR2 sequences are SGDLS and YYNGEE. With 4 bases clipped from V and 0 bases from J, the junction kept 9 bases outside the gene matches. The CDR3 coding sequence is TGTGCCAGCAGCTGGTCAATGGGACAGTTGAACACTGAAGCTTTCTTT. Encoded protein: CASSWSMGQLNTEAFF.

This clone appeared a few times. This chain joins TRBV7-2 and TRBJ2-5; TRBD1 is a possible D gene (6 bases). Trimming cost V 5 bases and J 4 bases, with 17 bases left between them. This CDR3 comprises 15 residues. Germline V CDR1 and CDR2: SGHTA, FQGNSA. The CDR3 DNA reads as TGTGCCAGCAGCCGTCCGACAGGCAAGGCAGAGACCCAGTACTTC. It is translated as CASSRPTGKAETQYF.

This clone was counted a few times. CDR3 nucleotides: TGTGCCAGCTCAATACTAGCGAATGAGCAGTTCTTC. Amino acids: CASSILANEQFF. The V gene is TRBV18, the J gene TRBJ2-1; 7 bases are shared with TRBD2. The CDR3 is made up of 12 amino acids. The V segment lost 5 bases and the J segment 7 bases; nucleotides outside the gene matches: 2. CDR1 is KGHSH and CDR2 is LQKENI in the germline V gene.

The V call is TRBV7-2, the J call TRBJ2-3, with 9 positions matching TRBD2. Germline V gene data show CDR1 as SGHTA and CDR2 as FQGNSA. Trimming removed 5 bases from V and 3 bases from J; junction bases left unmatched: 15. CDR3 length equals 18 residues. In DNA, the CDR3 is TGTGCCAGCAGCCGCGGGGCCCTAGCGGGGCGGGGGACAGATACGCAGTATTTT. Encoded protein: CASSRGALAGRGTDTQYF.

The chain recombines TRBV7-2 with TRBJ2-2; no firm D call. V lost 5 bases and J lost 4, with 14 bases in between. Germline assignment: CDR1 SGHTA and CDR2 FQGNSA. The CDR3 is 15 residues long. The chain's CDR3 is CASSPTGEFTGELFF. In DNA, the CDR3 is TGTGCCAGCAGCCCCACCGGTGAATTCACCGGGGAGCTGTTTTTT.

This clone has just a few counts. The chain recombines TRBV2 with TRBJ1-5, with D maybe TRBD1 (6 bases). This CDR3 spans 11 amino acids. V lost 3 bases and J lost 11, with 8 bases in between. Germline CDR1 and CDR2: SNHLY and FYNNEI. The CDR3 is CASSDEGAQHF. The CDR3 DNA is TGTGCCAGCAGTGATGAGGGGGCCCAGCATTTT.

A few counts support this clone. This chain joins TRBV28 and TRBJ2-5; no clear D gene. V was trimmed by 3 bases and J by 0 bases, leaving 8 bases between them. CDR1 and CDR2 (germline): MDHEN, SYDVKM. This CDR3 region has 14 residues. The CDR3 DNA reads as TGTGCCAGCAGTTTGACTCCGTACCAAGAGACCCAGTACTTC. It codes for CASSLTPYQETQYF. Full variable domain (remainder filled in from reference TRBV28 and TRBJ2-5): DVKVTQSSRYLVKRTGEKVFLECVQDMDHENMFWYRQDPGLGLRLIYFSYDVKMKEKGDIPEGYSVSREKKERFSLILESASTNQTSMYLCASSLTPYQETQYFGPGTRLLVL.

The gene calls are TRBV2 and TRBJ2-3; 7 nucleotides agree with TRBD2. Germline V gene data show CDR1 as SNHLY and CDR2 as FYNNEI. V lost 2 bases, J lost 15 bases, and 14 bases stayed unmatched. CDR3 length equals 14 residues. The CDR3 protein is CASSESGLGGTVYF. The CDR3 DNA follows: TGTGCCAGCAGTGAAAGTGGTCTGGGGGGGACCGTATATTTT.

V is TRBV11-2 and J is TRBJ2-4; D might be TRBD2 (6 bases). Per germline, CDR1 SGHAT and CDR2 FQNNGV. This CDR3 is built from 15 residues. V lost 6 bases and J 7 bases, leaving 19 bases between the germline ends. The CDR3 region has the DNA TGTGCCAGCAGGGCCGTGCGGGACCATCCGAACATTCAGTACTTC. Its translation is CASRAVRDHPNIQYF.

This clone was seen a handful of times. J is TRBJ1-1 and V is TRBV7-2; D gene ambiguous. The length of the CDR3 is 18 residues. Germline CDR1 SGHTA, CDR2 FQGNSA. The V end was cut by 1 base, the J end by 1 base, with 19 bases between. CDR3 sequence reads: CASSLVWKLKTPNTEAFF. The CDR3 DNA reads TGTGCCAGCAGCTTAGTGTGGAAATTAAAGACTCCGAACACTGAAGCTTTCTTT. Complete variable domain (other parts from reference TRBV7-2 and TRBJ1-1): GAGVSQSPSNKVTEKGKDVELRCDPISGHTALYWYRQSLGQGLEFLIYFQGNSAPDKSGLPSDRFSAERTGGSVSTLTIQRTQQEDSAVYLCASSLVWKLKTPNTEAFFGQGTRLTVV.